Included here is one T cell receptor (beta chain) sequence, with context. Its antigen remains unknown. This entry belongs to a study of cytomegalovirus exposure and HLA in healthy donors. About the study: Among the roughly 400 genotyped donors, over 70% were placed in the Caucasian-associated ancestry cluster. Study-wide findings and caveats: Owing to their indistinguishability, certain V segments, notably TRBV6-2 and TRBV6-3, were excluded. It was 164 TCR beta chains that were listed as cytomegalovirus-associated.

With 60 Vbeta and 13 Jbeta primers, the PCR was carried out. Profiling relied on immunoSEQ multiplex PCR, and the TCRdb table lists in-frame clones only, not all of them. The table records around 100,000 clones, roughly 67% of them present only once. V lost 6 bases and J lost 2; bases outside the gene matches: 10. Germline V gene lookup returns CDR1 SQVTM and CDR2 ANQGSEA. CDR3 length equals 16 residues. This clonotype was sampled from a man aged 18 to 35 in good health and CMV-seropositive. V and J are TRBV29-1 and TRBJ2-3; 11 nucleotides match TRBD1. Sample: PBMCs. The CDR3 DNA reads TGCAGCGTGCGACGGGACAGGGGGAGCAACACAGATACGCAGTATTTT. It is translated as CSVRRDRGSNTDTQYF.